This is a list of T cell receptor beta chains from one sample in a study of OX40 agonist ivuxolimab in advanced cancers. The method was immunoSEQ multiplex PCR; TCRdb's version includes in-frame clones alone and lacks a portion of them. The sample holds some 95,000 clones, 70% to 90% seen once. This material consisted of CD4+ or CD8+ T cells sorted from blood, taken in a trial of the OX40 agonist ivuxolimab. The receptor source for this set is an adult with an advanced solid tumor such as melanoma, head and neck, liver or kidney cancer. CDR3s include the opening cysteine and the closing phenylalanine or tryptophan. The D gene is left open where the match is weak. The size entry is marked missing in some rows and otherwise reads once, few, many or a size class.

TRBJ1-1 | once | TRBV5-4 | - | TGTGCCAGCAGCCCCTGGAGGGGACGGAGCATGAACACTGAAGCTTTCTTT | CASSPWRGRSMNTEAFF
TRBJ1-4 | - | TRBV2 | - | TGTGCCAGCAATGCCGGGCCCCAAAGCCGAAAACTGTTTTTT | CASNAGPQSRKLFF
TRBJ2-7 | - | TRBV28 | - | TGTGCCAGCAGTTTAGCCCCTCCCTACTGGAGCTCCTACGAGCAGTACTTC | CASSLAPPYWSSYEQYF
TRBJ1-3 | - | TRBV7-2 | - | TGTGCCAGCAGCTTAGCGCTAGGGGGGGCCTCTGGAAACACCATATATTTT | CASSLALGGASGNTIYF
TRBJ1-1 | - | TRBV30 | TRBD1 | TGTGCCTGGAGAAGACAGGGGCACACTGAAGCTTTCTTT | CAWRRQGHTEAFF
TRBJ1-1 | - | TRBV28 | - | TGTGCCAGCAGTTATCGCACAGGCCCTGATGAAGCTTTCTTT | CASSYRTGPDEAFF
TRBJ2-7 | - | TRBV29-1 | - | TGCAGCGTTAGTCCCCCCGGCACGGGACCCTACGAGCAGTACTTC | CSVSPPGTGPYEQYF
TRBJ1-1 | - | TRBV7-2 | - | TGTGCCAGCAGCTTAATGAATGGGGGGAACACTGAAGCTTTCTTT | CASSLMNGGNTEAFF
TRBJ1-2 | once | TRBV28 | - | TGTGCCAGCAGTACCGCCATGACAGCGTTACATGGCTACACCTTC | CASSTAMTALHGYTF
TRBJ2-3 | - | TRBV13 | - | TGTGCCAGCAGCTTCGGGGGACGCACAGATACGCAGTATTTT | CASSFGGRTDTQYF
TRBJ1-1 | - | TRBV11-2 | - | TGTGCCAGCAGCTTAGGGGCCGCTGAAGCTTTCTTT | CASSLGAAEAFF
TRBJ1-1 | - | TRBV5-4 | - | TGTGCCAGCAGCTTGCAGGGTGTAAGGGCTGAAGCTTTCTTT | CASSLQGVRAEAFF